The source of this T cell receptor (beta chain) is a study of blood T cell repertoires in COVID-19. Study in general: T cells, B-cell-depleted T cells, or PBMCs provided the cDNA or gDNA that served as material.

Authors' processing steps: It was from reference gene primer amplification that nucleated cell counts were estimated. This table comes from immunoSEQ multiplex PCR, and its TCRdb copy is limited to in-frame clones, with some not included. The DNA gave D and trimming, while V, J and clone size come from that table. Among tens of thousands of clones listed, approximately 84% were seen once. The source of this sequence is a human donor in a cohort sampled during active COVID-19. Sequencing was carried out using peripheral blood.

Written as DNA, the CDR3 is TGTGCCACCAGCACCCGGGTCGATGAAAAACTGTTTTTT. It translates to CATSTRVDEKLFF. The genes are TRBV15 and TRBJ1-4; D unclear. In germline, CDR1 is LNHNV, CDR2 YYDKDF (reference sequence). This CDR3 has 13 amino acids. Trimming pared 4 bases from V and 6 bases from J, leaving 9 bases between.